This T cell receptor (beta chain) was captured in a study of T cells in Graves' hyperthyroidism and ophthalmopathy. Notes on this clonotype: Its antigen remains unidentified.

Across 18 months, stable Graves' hyperthyroidism was marked by no progression to ophthalmopathy. Diagnosis relied on clinical symptoms, serum thyroxine and TRAb, thyroid ultrasound and orbital computed tomography. The study's findings and limits: The majority of expanded thyroid clonotypes above 0.001 also appeared in blood. Patients with ophthalmopathy were separated from those with stable hyperthyroidism by a 13 V-J model.

Researchers took RNA transcripts and amplified the TCR beta CDR3 regions from them. Researchers ran a first-round RT-PCR on the TCR CDR3 using the HTBI primer set. TCRdb re-analysed the multiplex PCR reads in MiXCR, keeping a single row per CDR3 protein. This table has tens of thousands of distinct CDR3 sequences, 54% appearing once. The CDR3 runs to 13 residues. Trimming took off 4 bases at V and 7 bases at J, with 13 bases between the two ends. Germline CDR1 SQVTM, CDR2 ANQGSEA. Sequences were obtained from peripheral blood or thyroid tissue (not recorded which). The V call is TRBV29-1, the J call TRBJ2-2; D perhaps matches TRBD2 (6 bases). The clonotype originates from a man younger than 35 with Graves' hyperthyroidism. The CDR3 loop reads CSVALGGIGELFF. For the CDR3, the DNA is TGCAGCGTTGCGTTGGGGGGAATCGGGGAGCTGTTTTTT.